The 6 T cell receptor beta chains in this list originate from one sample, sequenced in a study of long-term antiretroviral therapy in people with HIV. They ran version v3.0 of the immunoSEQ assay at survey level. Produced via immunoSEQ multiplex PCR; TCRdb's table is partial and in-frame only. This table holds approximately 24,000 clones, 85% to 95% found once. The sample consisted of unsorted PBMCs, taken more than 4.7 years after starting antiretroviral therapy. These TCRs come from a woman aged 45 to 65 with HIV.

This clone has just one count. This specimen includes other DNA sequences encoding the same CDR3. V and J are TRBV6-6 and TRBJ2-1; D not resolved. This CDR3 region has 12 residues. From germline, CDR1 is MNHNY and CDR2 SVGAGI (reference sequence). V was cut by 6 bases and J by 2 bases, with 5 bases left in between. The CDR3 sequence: CASSRPYNEQFF. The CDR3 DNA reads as TGTGCCAGCAGCCGTCCCTACAATGAGCAGTTCTTC.

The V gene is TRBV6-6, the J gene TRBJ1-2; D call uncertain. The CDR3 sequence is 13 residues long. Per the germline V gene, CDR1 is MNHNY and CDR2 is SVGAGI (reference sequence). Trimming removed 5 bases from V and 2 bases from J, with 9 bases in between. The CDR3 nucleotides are TGTGCCAGCAGTCCCGGGCCCAACTATGGCTACACCTTC. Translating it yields CASSPGPNYGYTF.

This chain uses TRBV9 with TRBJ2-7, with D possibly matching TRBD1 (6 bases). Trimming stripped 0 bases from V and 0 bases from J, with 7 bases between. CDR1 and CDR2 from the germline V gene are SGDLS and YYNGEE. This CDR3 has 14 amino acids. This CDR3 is CASSVGDTSYEQYF. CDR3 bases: TGTGCCAGCAGCGTAGGGGACACCTCCTACGAGCAGTACTTC.

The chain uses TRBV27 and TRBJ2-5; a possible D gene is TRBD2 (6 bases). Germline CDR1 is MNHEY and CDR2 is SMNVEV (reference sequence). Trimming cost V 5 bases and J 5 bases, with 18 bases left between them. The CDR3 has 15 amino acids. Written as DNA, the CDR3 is TGTGCCAGCAGTCCCCGTTTAGGAGGGAGCGAGACCCAGTACTTC. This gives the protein CASSPRLGGSETQYF.

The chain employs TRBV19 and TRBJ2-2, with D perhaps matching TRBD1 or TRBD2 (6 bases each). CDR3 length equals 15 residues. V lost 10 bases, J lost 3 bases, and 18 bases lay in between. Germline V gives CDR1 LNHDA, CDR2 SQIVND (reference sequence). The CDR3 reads CATFSAGGDTGELFF. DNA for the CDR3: TGTGCCACTTTTTCCGCCGGGGGCGACACCGGGGAGCTGTTTTTT.

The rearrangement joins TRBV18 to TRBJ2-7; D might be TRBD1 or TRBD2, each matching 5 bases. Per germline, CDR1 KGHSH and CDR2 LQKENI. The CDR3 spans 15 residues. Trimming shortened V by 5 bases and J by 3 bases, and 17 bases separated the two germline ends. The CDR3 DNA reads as TGTGCCAGCTCATTATCCGGGACCGCGCACTACGAGCAGTACTTC. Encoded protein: CASSLSGTAHYEQYF. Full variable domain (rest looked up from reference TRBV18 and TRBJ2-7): NAGVMQNPRHLVRRRGQEARLRCSPMKGHSHVYWYRQLPEEGLKFMVYLQKENIIDESGMPKERFSAEFPKEGPSILRIQQVVRGDSAAYFCASSLSGTAHYEQYFGPGTRLTVT.